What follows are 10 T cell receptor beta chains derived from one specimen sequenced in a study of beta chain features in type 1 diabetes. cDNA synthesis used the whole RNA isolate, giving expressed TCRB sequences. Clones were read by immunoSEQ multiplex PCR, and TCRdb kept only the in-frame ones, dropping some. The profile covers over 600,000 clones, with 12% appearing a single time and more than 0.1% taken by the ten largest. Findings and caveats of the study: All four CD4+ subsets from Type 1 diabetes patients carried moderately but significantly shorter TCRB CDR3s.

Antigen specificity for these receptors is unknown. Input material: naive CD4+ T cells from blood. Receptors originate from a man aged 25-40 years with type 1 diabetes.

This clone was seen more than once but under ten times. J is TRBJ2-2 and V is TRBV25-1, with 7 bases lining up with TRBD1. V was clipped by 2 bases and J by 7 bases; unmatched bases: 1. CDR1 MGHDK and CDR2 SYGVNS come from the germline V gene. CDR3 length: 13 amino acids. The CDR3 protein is CASSERGHGELFF. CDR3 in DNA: TGTGCCAGCAGTGAAAGGGGGCACGGGGAGCTGTTTTTT.

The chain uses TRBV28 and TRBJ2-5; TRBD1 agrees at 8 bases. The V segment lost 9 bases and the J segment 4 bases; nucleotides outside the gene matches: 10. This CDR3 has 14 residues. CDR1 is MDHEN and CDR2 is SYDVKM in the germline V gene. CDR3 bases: TGTGCCAGAATCACGGACAGGGCTCGAGAGACCCAGTACTTC. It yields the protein CARITDRARETQYF.

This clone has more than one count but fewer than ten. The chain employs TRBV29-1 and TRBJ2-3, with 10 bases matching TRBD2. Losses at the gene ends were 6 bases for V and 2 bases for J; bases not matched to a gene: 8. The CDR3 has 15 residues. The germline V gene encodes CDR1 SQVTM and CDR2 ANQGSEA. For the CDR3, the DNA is TGCAGCGTCGGAAGCGGGGGGGCCGTCACAGATACGCAGTATTTT. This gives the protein CSVGSGGAVTDTQYF.

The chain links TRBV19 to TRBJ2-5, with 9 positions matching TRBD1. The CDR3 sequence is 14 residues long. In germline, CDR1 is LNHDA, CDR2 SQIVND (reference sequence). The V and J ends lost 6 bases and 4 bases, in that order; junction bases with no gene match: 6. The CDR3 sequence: CASSLNRGRETQYF. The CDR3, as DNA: TGTGCCAGTAGCTTAAACAGGGGGCGAGAGACCCAGTACTTC.

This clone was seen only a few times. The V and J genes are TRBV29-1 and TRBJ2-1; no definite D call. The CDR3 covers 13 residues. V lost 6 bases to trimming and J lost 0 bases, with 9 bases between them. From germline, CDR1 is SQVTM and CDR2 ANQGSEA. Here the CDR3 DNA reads TGCAGCGTAGCGCCAAGCTCCTACAATGAGCAGTTCTTC. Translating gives CSVAPSSYNEQFF.

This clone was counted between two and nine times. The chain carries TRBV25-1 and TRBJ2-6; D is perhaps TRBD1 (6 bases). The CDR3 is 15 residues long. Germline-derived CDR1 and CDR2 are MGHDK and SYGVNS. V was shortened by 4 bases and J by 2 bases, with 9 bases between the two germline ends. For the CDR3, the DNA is TGTGCCAGCAGTGCACAGGGTGCTGGGGCCAACGTCCTGACTTTC. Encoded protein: CASSAQGAGANVLTF.

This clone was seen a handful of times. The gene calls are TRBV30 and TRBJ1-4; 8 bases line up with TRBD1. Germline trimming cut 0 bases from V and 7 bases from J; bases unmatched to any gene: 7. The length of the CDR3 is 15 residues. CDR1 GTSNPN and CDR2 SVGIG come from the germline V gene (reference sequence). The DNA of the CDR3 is TGTGCCTGGAGTGTACAGGGGGGCGCGGGTGAAAAACTGTTTTTT. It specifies CAWSVQGGAGEKLFF.

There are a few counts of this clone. CDR3 region: CAWTIGGNRGLSNQPQHF. In DNA form, the CDR3 reads TGTGCCTGGACCATTGGGGGAAATAGGGGTCTTAGCAATCAGCCCCAGCATTTT. This chain links TRBV30 with TRBJ1-5, with a possible D match to TRBD1 (5 bases). The CDR3 has 18 residues. Trimming took off 4 bases at V and 0 bases at J, with 22 bases between the two ends. Germline loops: CDR1 GTSNPN, CDR2 SVGIG (reference sequence).

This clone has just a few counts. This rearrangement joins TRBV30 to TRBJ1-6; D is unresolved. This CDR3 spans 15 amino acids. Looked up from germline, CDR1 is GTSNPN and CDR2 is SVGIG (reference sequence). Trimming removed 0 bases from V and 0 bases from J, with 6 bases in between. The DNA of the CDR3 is TGTGCCTGGAGTGTTTCAGGCTCCTATAATTCACCCCTCCACTTT. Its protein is CAWSVSGSYNSPLHF.

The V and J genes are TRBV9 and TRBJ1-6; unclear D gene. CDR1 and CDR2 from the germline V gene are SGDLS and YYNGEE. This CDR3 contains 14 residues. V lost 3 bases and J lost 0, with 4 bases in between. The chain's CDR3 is CASSEGSYNSPLHF. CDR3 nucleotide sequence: TGTGCCAGCAGCGAGGGCTCCTATAATTCACCCCTCCACTTT.